These 27 T cell receptor beta chains originate from one sample sequenced in a study of regulatory T cells in long-lasting Graves disease. Regarding time point: newly diagnosed GD, antithyroid drugs for less than 3 months. Making the TCR library involved RNA that had been extracted from PBMCs. The authors built TCR beta libraries using iRepertoire HTBI primers and Arm-PCR of CDR3 regions. Each CDR3 protein gets one entry after TCRdb re-called the multiplex PCR reads with MiXCR. This table has approximately 400,000 distinct CDR3 sequences, 15% appearing once. These records were also assigned to another study, of T cells in Graves' hyperthyroidism and ophthalmopathy.

The material sequenced was peripheral blood mononuclear cells (PBMCs), taken at new diagnosis, from a patient treated with antithyroid drugs. These receptor sequences come from a woman aged 30 to 39 with Graves disease.

This clonotype was recorded many times. CDR3 coding DNA: TGCAGTGCTAGAGGAGGGACTAGCGGGAGGGCCAGCGGGGAGCTGTTTTTT. It encodes CSARGGTSGRASGELFF. The genes are TRBV20-1 and TRBJ2-2, with 16 bases identical to TRBD2. Germline V lookup: CDR1 DFQATT, CDR2 SNEGSKA (reference sequence). CDR3 length equals 17 residues. The junction had 6 bases not matched to a gene; V was cut back by 1 base and J by 7 bases.

About this clonotype: Just one base apart from a much larger clone, this may be a read error. V is TRBV5-1 and J is TRBJ2-7, with a possible D match to TRBD1 (6 bases). This CDR3 contains 15 residues. Per germline, CDR1 SGHRS and CDR2 YFSETQ. In DNA form, the CDR3 reads TGCGCCAGCAGCCTTGTCCGGGACACCCCCTACGAGCAGCACTTC. It translates to CASSLVRDTPYEQHF.

In the case of this clonotype: No conserved phenylalanine or tryptophan ends this CDR3, so it is likely a read error. The chain employs TRBV18 and TRBJ2-3; D is uncertain. From germline, CDR1 is KGHSH and CDR2 LQKENI. V lost 0 bases, J lost 3 bases, and 13 bases lay in between. The CDR3 sequence is 16 residues long. This CDR3 is CASSPPGKLATDTQYS. CDR3 in DNA: TGTGCCAGCTCACCACCAGGAAAGCTGGCGACAGATACGCAGTATTCT.

This clonotype was counted at least ten times. V usage is TRBV6-2 or TRBV6-3 and J usage is TRBJ2-4; 7 nucleotides align to TRBD2. J lost 7 bases, V lost 5 bases, and 11 bases had no gene match. Per the germline V gene, CDR1 is MNHEY and CDR2 is SVGEGT. The length of the CDR3 is 15 residues. CDR3 nucleotide sequence: TGTGCCAGCAGTCCTCCAGGACTAGGAAACAACATTCAGTACTTC. It translates to CASSPPGLGNNIQYF.

This sequence joins TRBV7-3 and TRBJ1-2, with 8 bases matching TRBD1. Looked up from germline, CDR1 is SGHTA and CDR2 is FQGTGA. The CDR3 runs 14 residues. The V gene end was trimmed by 3 bases and the J gene end by 4 bases; junction bases not matched to a gene: 4. The CDR3 coding sequence is TGTGCCAGCAGCTTGGACAGGGCGAGCTATGGCTACACCTTC. Residues: CASSLDRASYGYTF.

At least ten counts were recorded for this clonotype. The chain carries TRBV2 and TRBJ2-5; D could derive from TRBD1 or TRBD2 (5 bases each). The CDR3 extends over 15 amino acids. CDR1 and CDR2 from the germline V gene are SNHLY and FYNNEI. Trimming left V 0 bases short and J 2 bases short, with 10 bases between. This chain's CDR3 is CASSEALRGQETQYF. The DNA of the CDR3 is TGTGCCAGCAGTGAAGCGCTGAGGGGACAAGAGACCCAGTACTTC.

This chain connects TRBV28 to TRBJ1-1; TRBD1 matches at 7 bases. The CDR3 contains 14 residues. V shed 5 bases, J shed 5 bases, and the junction held 8 bases outside the gene matches. The germline gives CDR1 MDHEN, CDR2 SYDVKM. CDR3 sequence (DNA): TGTGCCAGCAGTATCTCGACAGGGTTAACTGAAGCTTTCTTT. Protein sequence: CASSISTGLTEAFF.

There are a few counts of this clonotype. A much bigger clone sits one base away, suggesting this may be a read error. The genes are TRBV3-1 and TRBJ2-1, with unresolved D. Germline lookup yields CDR1 LGHDT and CDR2 YNNKEL (reference sequence). The V end was cut by 0 bases, the J end by 2 bases, with 14 bases between. This CDR3 comprises 17 residues. CDR3 region: CASSQDTGRLAYNEQFF. DNA of the CDR3: TGTGCCAGCAGCCAAGATACGGGTCGTTTGGCCTACAATGAGCAGTTCTTC.

This rearrangement joins TRBV7-9 to TRBJ2-7; TRBD1 is a possible D gene (6 bases). Germline loops: CDR1 SEHNR, CDR2 FQNEAQ (reference sequence). Trimming cost V 5 bases and J 2 bases, with 10 bases left between them. The CDR3 has 13 residues. The CDR3 coding sequence is TGTGCCAGCAGCCGGGACATCACCTACGAGCAGTACTTC. This gives the protein CASSRDITYEQYF.

This chain connects TRBV6-1 to TRBJ1-3, with 8 bases lining up with TRBD1. With 6 bases clipped from V and 1 base from J, the junction kept 8 bases outside the gene matches. Germline CDR1 reads MNHNS; CDR2 reads SASEGT. The CDR3 is 16 amino acids. Here the CDR3 DNA reads TGTGCCAGCAGCATAGGACAGGGAGTATCTGGAAACACCATATATTTT. It yields the protein CASSIGQGVSGNTIYF.

The table lists this clonotype with a few counts. J is TRBJ2-7 and V is TRBV7-9, with D perhaps TRBD1 or TRBD2 (5 bases each). Trimming removed 5 bases at V and 7 bases at J, with 18 bases between. The CDR3 consists of 14 residues. Germline values: CDR1 SEHNR, CDR2 FQNEAQ (reference sequence). This CDR3 is CASSTWDLRLEQYF. The CDR3 bases are TGTGCCAGCAGCACGTGGGACCTACGCTTGGAGCAGTACTTC.

This clonotype was counted ten times or more. The chain has TRBV6-2 or TRBV6-3 and TRBJ2-7, with D possibly TRBD1 on 6 matching bases. Germline V CDR1 and CDR2: MNHEY, SVGEGT. The CDR3 spans 14 residues. Trimming took off 2 bases at V and 3 bases at J, with 11 bases between the two ends. CDR3 in amino acids: CASSYNRANYEQYF. In DNA, the CDR3 is TGTGCCAGCAGTTACAACAGGGCCAACTACGAGCAGTACTTC.

This clonotype appeared many times. Germline and junction disagree at one end, which may indicate a read error. The V and J genes are TRBV20-1 and TRBJ1-1; 11 bases are a match to TRBD1. This CDR3 spans 9 amino acids. Germline CDR1 DFQATT, CDR2 SNEGSKA (reference sequence). CDR3 DNA: TGTGGGACAGGGGGTTGGGCTTTCTTT. Translated: CGTGGWAFF.

This clonotype appeared many times. The rearrangement uses TRBV5-1 and TRBJ2-3, with 9 bases identical to TRBD1. The CDR3 loop spans 16 amino acids. CDR1 SGHRS and CDR2 YFSETQ come from the germline V gene. The V gene end was trimmed by 2 bases and the J gene end by 7 bases; junction bases not matched to a gene: 11. The CDR3 nucleotides read TGCGCCAGCAGCTTCGGTACGGGACAGGGTAGAAATACGCAGTATTTT. This sequence encodes CASSFGTGQGRNTQYF.

This clonotype was counted ten times or more. The V call is TRBV29-1, the J call TRBJ2-5; 9 bases are a match to TRBD1. CDR1 is SQVTM and CDR2 is ANQGSEA in the germline V gene. Germline trimming cut 4 bases from V and 5 bases from J; bases unmatched to any gene: 11. The CDR3 is 15 residues long. CDR3 region: CSVGPGQGPPETQYF. CDR3 coding DNA: TGCAGCGTTGGGCCGGGACAGGGCCCTCCGGAGACCCAGTACTTC.

This clonotype was recorded a few times. The rearrangement links TRBV24-1 to TRBJ1-5; a weak D match, TRBD1 (6 bases). From germline, CDR1 is KGHDR and CDR2 SFDVKD. V gave up 0 bases and J gave up 4 bases, with 6 bases separating them. This CDR3 region has 14 residues. This CDR3 reads CATSDLGQNQPQHF. The CDR3, as DNA: TGTGCCACCAGTGATTTGGGACAGAATCAGCCCCAGCATTTT.

This clonotype was seen at least ten times. The CDR3 DNA is TGTGCCACCAGAAAGGGGGCCAGCACAGATACGCAGTATTTT. Encoded protein: CATRKGASTDTQYF. The V gene is TRBV24-1, the J gene TRBJ2-3, with 7 bases that match TRBD1. The CDR3 contains 14 residues. The germline V gene encodes CDR1 KGHDR and CDR2 SFDVKD. Trimming took 7 bases from V and 0 from J; bases not matched to a gene: 3.

This clonotype showed up just a few times. The V gene is TRBV28, the J gene TRBJ2-7; 9 positions match TRBD1. The CDR3 is 14 amino acids. Germline CDR1 and CDR2: MDHEN and SYDVKM. V shed 6 bases and J 5 bases; nucleotides not matched to a gene: 8. This chain's CDR3 is CASSPGTGPNEQYF. The CDR3 region has the DNA TGTGCCAGCAGCCCCGGGACAGGGCCCAACGAGCAGTACTTC.

Ten or more counts support this clonotype. V usage is TRBV20-1 and J usage is TRBJ1-1; D gene uncertain. V was trimmed by 0 bases and J by 2 bases, leaving 7 bases between them. Germline V gene sequence: CDR1 DFQATT, CDR2 SNEGSKA (reference sequence). This CDR3 is 13 amino acids long. The CDR3 DNA reads TGCAGTGCTAGAGATATAGGAAACACTGAAGCTTTCTTT. Amino acids: CSARDIGNTEAFF.

V is TRBV2 and J is TRBJ1-5; 8 nucleotides agree with TRBD1. This CDR3 is built from 15 residues. From germline, CDR1 is SNHLY and CDR2 FYNNEI. The V and J ends lost 6 bases and 1 base, in that order; junction bases with no gene match: 5. The CDR3 here is CASRGTGRSNQPQHF. The CDR3 DNA reads TGTGCCAGCAGGGGGACAGGAAGAAGCAATCAGCCCCAGCATTTT.

The gene calls are TRBV6-4 and TRBJ2-1; 7 bases match TRBD2. With 5 bases clipped from V and 6 bases from J, the junction kept 10 bases outside the gene matches. Germline loops: CDR1 MRHNA, CDR2 SNTAGT. This CDR3 contains 15 residues. CDR3 sequence: CASSPGLAESNEQFF. The CDR3 DNA follows: TGTGCCAGCAGTCCCGGCCTAGCGGAGTCCAATGAGCAGTTCTTC.

This clonotype was seen many times. The chain is built from TRBV6-1 and TRBJ2-7; 9 bases are a match to TRBD2. From germline, CDR1 is MNHNS and CDR2 SASEGT. The CDR3 has 17 residues. V was pared by 5 bases and J by 0 bases, with 11 bases of the junction left unmatched. The CDR3 spells CASSRGGAGESSYEQYF. CDR3 coding DNA: TGTGCCAGCAGTCGCGGGGGGGCGGGGGAGAGCTCCTACGAGCAGTACTTC.

Ten or more counts support this clonotype. The V call is TRBV30, the J call TRBJ1-5, with D perhaps TRBD1 (5 bases). V lost 0 bases and J 3 bases, leaving 6 bases between the germline ends. This CDR3 is 13 amino acids long. The germline V gene encodes CDR1 GTSNPN and CDR2 SVGIG (reference sequence). CDR3 in amino acids: CAWSVQDNQPQHF. DNA for the CDR3: TGTGCCTGGAGTGTACAGGACAATCAGCCCCAGCATTTT.

This clonotype came up many times. The chain carries TRBV28 and TRBJ2-3; D gene unclear. Germline-derived CDR1 and CDR2 are MDHEN and SYDVKM. V lost 6 bases to trimming and J lost 4 bases, with 8 bases between them. The CDR3 consists of 12 residues. The CDR3 coding sequence is TGTGCCAGCAGACGACTCCCAGATACGCAGTATTTT. It specifies CASRRLPDTQYF.

The table lists this clonotype with a few counts. The V call is TRBV6-1, the J call TRBJ2-7; tentative D call: TRBD2 (6 bases). The CDR3 length is 14 residues. Germline V lookup: CDR1 MNHNS, CDR2 SASEGT. V shed 6 bases and J shed 4 bases, with 16 bases lying between them. CDR3 sequence: CASSPRTTHYEQYF. CDR3 nucleotide sequence: TGTGCCAGCAGCCCTCGGACTACCCATTACGAGCAGTACTTC.

This clonotype has a handful of counts. The chain recombines TRBV29-1 with TRBJ2-7, with TRBD1 matching over 8 bases. CDR1 is SQVTM, CDR2 ANQGSEA, per germline. V shed 3 bases and J 6 bases; nucleotides not matched to a gene: 4. The CDR3 is 12 residues long. The CDR3 region has the DNA TGCAGCGTTGACAGGGGGCCCGGCGAGCAGTACTTC. Encoded protein: CSVDRGPGEQYF.

This clonotype was observed at least ten times. The CDR3 loop is CASSLSPAVSYEQYF. CDR3 coding DNA: TGTGCCAGCAGCTTAAGCCCAGCGGTCTCCTACGAGCAGTACTTC. The chain links TRBV7-3 to TRBJ2-7, with D possibly matching TRBD2 (5 bases). Trimming took 1 base from V and 0 from J, leaving 10 bases between them. The CDR3 is made up of 15 amino acids. Germline-derived CDR1 and CDR2 are SGHTA and FQGTGA.